The 9 T cell receptor beta chains below all came from one sample that was sequenced in a study of OX40 agonist ivuxolimab in advanced cancers. Measured with immunoSEQ multiplex PCR; TCRdb has only the in-frame clones, and not every one. The profile shows around 6,000 clones, less than 90% of them singletons. The specimen was CD4+ or CD8+ T cells sorted from blood, collected in a trial of the OX40 agonist ivuxolimab. These receptors came from an adult with an advanced solid tumor such as melanoma, head and neck, liver or kidney cancer.

This clone was counted only a few times. The rearrangement uses TRBV6-4 and TRBJ1-1, with D possibly being TRBD1 (6 bases). This CDR3 spans 14 amino acids. Looked up from germline, CDR1 is MRHNA and CDR2 is SNTAGT. V was pared by 6 bases and J by 1 base, with 12 bases between. CDR3 in DNA: TGTGCCAGCAGGGACAGACTACAGAACACTGAAGCTTTCTTT. Translation: CASRDRLQNTEAFF.

This clone is a singleton in its sample. The chain links TRBV2 to TRBJ1-1; D is perhaps TRBD1 (5 bases). The CDR3 loop spans 14 amino acids. Per the germline V gene, CDR1 is SNHLY and CDR2 is FYNNEI. V was pared by 7 bases and J by 6 bases, with 18 bases between. CDR3 sequence (DNA): TGTGCCAGCACCCCGTGGGGGGAAGGGGCTGAAGCTTTCTTT. It is translated as CASTPWGEGAEAFF. Based on the CDR3 plus reference TRBV2 and TRBJ1-1, the full variable domain is EPEVTQTPSHQVTQMGQEVILRCVPISNHLYFYWYRQILGQKVEFLVSFYNNEISEKSEIFDDQFSVERPDGSNFTLKIRSTKLEDSAMYFCASTPWGEGAEAFFGQGTRLTVV.

This rearrangement joins TRBV7-9 to TRBJ2-7; D remains ambiguous. This CDR3 region has 12 residues. Germline CDR1 reads SEHNR; CDR2 reads FQNEAQ (reference sequence). V was pared by 3 bases and J by 6 bases, with 9 bases between. Here the CDR3 DNA reads TGTGCCAGCAGCTTCGCGGCCTCCGAGCAGTACTTC. Its protein product is CASSFAASEQYF.

The gene calls are TRBV27 and TRBJ2-7; TRBD2 aligns across 7 bases. Per the germline V gene, CDR1 is MNHEY and CDR2 is SMNVEV (reference sequence). V shed 5 bases, J shed 3 bases, and the junction held 7 bases outside the gene matches. This CDR3 region has 14 residues. The CDR3 nucleotides are TGTGCCAGCAGTCTTAGTTCGGGGGGCTACGAGCAGTACTTC. This encodes CASSLSSGGYEQYF.

This chain joins TRBV7-9 and TRBJ2-7; TRBD1 might be the D (5 bases). V was cut by 1 base and J by 2 bases, with 6 bases left in between. The germline CDR1 and CDR2 sequences are SEHNR and FQNEAQ (reference sequence). This CDR3 has 13 residues. The CDR3 region is CASSLGTTYEQYF. For the CDR3, the DNA is TGTGCCAGCAGCTTAGGGACAACCTACGAGCAGTACTTC. The variable domain in full, completed from reference TRBV7-9 and TRBJ2-7, reads DTGVSQNPRHKITKRGQNVTFRCDPISEHNRLYWYRQTLGQGPEFLTYFQNEAQLEKSRLLSDRFSAERPKGSFSTLEIQRTEQGDSAMYLCASSLGTTYEQYFGPGTRLTVT.

CDR3 bases: TGTGCCACCAGCAGAGAGAGAGGCAGGCTCGTGCCCCAGCATTTT. Amino acids: CATSRERGRLVPQHF. The V and J genes are TRBV15 and TRBJ1-5; D is undetermined. Trimming took 0 bases from V and 9 from J, leaving 15 bases between them. Germline CDR1 reads LNHNV; CDR2 reads YYDKDF (reference sequence). The CDR3 runs 15 residues.

The chain couples TRBV5-4 to TRBJ1-2; 8 bases are a match to TRBD1. Trimming took 4 bases from V and 6 from J; bases not matched to a gene: 2. The CDR3 contains 12 residues. Germline CDR1 SGHNT, CDR2 YYREEE (reference sequence). In nucleotides, the CDR3 is TGTGCCAGCAGCCCGACAGGGGATGGCTACACCTTC. It specifies CASSPTGDGYTF.

This clone was detected only a few times. The genes are TRBV5-6 and TRBJ1-5, with D unclear. The CDR3 length is 14 residues. With 1 base removed from V and 7 bases from J, the gap between germline ends came to 12 bases. Looked up from germline, CDR1 is SGHDT and CDR2 is YYEEEE. The CDR3 reads CASSLKGSRQPQHF. CDR3 bases: TGTGCCAGCAGCTTGAAAGGGTCGAGGCAGCCCCAGCATTTT.

This clone occurred once. A read error is possible here, since a much larger clone lies one base away. The V call is TRBV5-5, the J call TRBJ1-5; 7 nucleotides align to TRBD1. V lost 4 bases, J lost 0 bases, and 4 bases stayed unmatched. The CDR3 is made up of 15 amino acids. CDR1 is SGHKS, CDR2 YYEKEE, per germline (reference sequence). This CDR3 is CASSVQGYSNQPQHF. In DNA, the CDR3 is TGTGCCAGCAGCGTACAGGGGTATAGCAATCAGCCCCAGCATTTT.